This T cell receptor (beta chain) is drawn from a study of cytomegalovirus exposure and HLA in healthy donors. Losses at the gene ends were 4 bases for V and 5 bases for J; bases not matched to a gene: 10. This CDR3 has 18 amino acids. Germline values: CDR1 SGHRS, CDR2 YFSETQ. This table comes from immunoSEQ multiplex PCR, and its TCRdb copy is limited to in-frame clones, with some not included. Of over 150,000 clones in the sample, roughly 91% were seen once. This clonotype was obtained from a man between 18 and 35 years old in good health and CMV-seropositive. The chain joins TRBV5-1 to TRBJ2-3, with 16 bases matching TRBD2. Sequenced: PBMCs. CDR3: CASSPGLAGGPRGDTQYF. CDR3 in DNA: TGCGCCAGCAGCCCGGGACTAGCGGGAGGGCCTAGGGGAGATACGCAGTATTTT.